Each of the 32 T cell receptor beta chains below was sequenced from the same sample in a study of control samples from healthy donors and cancer patients. Data came from immunoSEQ multiplex PCR; TCRdb stores just in-frame clones and leaves some out. The sample lists roughly 100,000 clones, approximately 90% occurring once. The specimen was blood. Every receptor here comes from a woman aged 18-29 years in good health.

The V and J genes are TRBV6-4 and TRBJ1-6, with a weak D call TRBD1 (5 bases). Trimming took 5 bases from V and 5 from J, leaving 10 bases between them. The germline gives CDR1 MRHNA, CDR2 SNTAGT. There are 14 residues in the CDR3. The CDR3, as DNA: TGTGCCAGCAGTATCCGGGGGGATAATTCACCCCTCCACTTT. It encodes CASSIRGDNSPLHF.

The rearrangement joins TRBV7-8 to TRBJ2-7; TRBD1 agrees at 10 bases. This CDR3 spans 16 amino acids. Germline-derived CDR1 and CDR2 are SGHVS and FQNEAQ. The trim removed 3 bases at V and 2 bases at J, leaving 7 bases unmatched. The CDR3 protein is CASSFKDRGSPYEQYF. In nucleotides, the CDR3 is TGTGCCAGCAGCTTTAAGGACAGGGGGTCCCCCTACGAGCAGTACTTC.

There are a few counts of this clone. The chain carries TRBV13 and TRBJ1-1, with unresolved D. The CDR3 runs to 13 residues. Germline V gene lookup returns CDR1 PRHDT and CDR2 FYEKMQ (reference sequence). The V and J ends lost 4 bases and 1 base respectively, with 7 bases between them. The CDR3 coding sequence is TGTGCCAGCAGCTCCCGCGGGAACACTGAAGCTTTCTTT. Its protein is CASSSRGNTEAFF.

This clone appeared once. The V gene is TRBV4-1, the J gene TRBJ1-4, with D perhaps matching TRBD1 (5 bases). Looked up from germline, CDR1 is MGHRA and CDR2 is YSYEKL. Deletions cut 0 bases from V and 7 bases from J, with 18 bases between. There are 17 residues in the CDR3. CDR3 coding DNA: TGCGCCAGCAGCCAAGATGGGACCGCTACCTCGGGTGAAAAACTGTTTTTT. Protein product: CASSQDGTATSGEKLFF.

V usage is TRBV24-1 and J usage is TRBJ1-1, with TRBD1 matching over 10 bases. Per the germline V gene, CDR1 is KGHDR and CDR2 is SFDVKD. CDR3 size: 14 residues. V was clipped by 9 bases and J by 5 bases; unmatched bases: 8. The DNA for the CDR3 is TGTGCCACCTCCCCCGGGACAGGGGCGACTGAAGCTTTCTTT. Its protein product is CATSPGTGATEAFF.

The chain combines TRBV27 with TRBJ1-5; no clear D. The CDR3 runs to 15 residues. Trimming removed 5 bases at V and 2 bases at J, with 13 bases between. The germline gives CDR1 MNHEY, CDR2 SMNVEV (reference sequence). CDR3 coding DNA: TGTGCCAGCAGTCGGGTCGGACGGGGCAATCAGCCCCAGCATTTT. Translated: CASSRVGRGNQPQHF.

The chain is built from TRBV27 and TRBJ1-2, with TRBD1 matching over 10 bases. CDR1 is MNHEY and CDR2 is SMNVEV in the germline V gene (reference sequence). There are 14 residues in the CDR3. V lost 0 bases and J lost 7; bases outside the gene matches: 2. CDR3 in amino acids: CASSLSWDRGGYTF. For the CDR3, the DNA is TGTGCCAGCAGTTTATCCTGGGACAGGGGTGGCTACACCTTC.

This chain links TRBV27 with TRBJ1-4; D possibly corresponds to TRBD1 (5 bases). V lost 2 bases, J lost 4 bases, and 8 bases lay in between. Germline CDR1 is MNHEY and CDR2 is SMNVEV (reference sequence). The CDR3 spans 14 residues. CDR3: CASSLRGVNEKLFF. In DNA form, the CDR3 reads TGTGCCAGCAGTTTAAGAGGGGTTAATGAAAAACTGTTTTTT.

The chain couples TRBV11-3 to TRBJ1-4; D call uncertain. Germline CDR1 SGHNT, CDR2 YENEEA. V was cut by 1 base and J by 3 bases, with 15 bases left in between. This CDR3 has 17 amino acids. The CDR3 protein is CASSLGRVSGANEKLFF. In DNA, the CDR3 is TGTGCCAGCAGCTTAGGACGAGTTTCGGGTGCTAATGAAAAACTGTTTTTT.

This rearrangement joins TRBV19 to TRBJ2-7; possible D gene TRBD2, 5 bases. Germline V gene sequence: CDR1 LNHDA, CDR2 SQIVND (reference sequence). The CDR3 has 14 amino acids. V was trimmed by 6 bases and J by 3 bases, leaving 15 bases between them. CDR3 protein: CASRPRGPGYEQYF. CDR3 DNA sequence: TGTGCCAGTAGACCCAGAGGGCCGGGCTACGAGCAGTACTTC.

Only one count was recorded for this clone. The same CDR3 also results from other DNA sequences found in this sample. The V gene is TRBV28, the J gene TRBJ2-2, with D unresolved. V dropped 6 bases and J dropped 1 base, with 9 bases sitting between them. Germline V gene lookup returns CDR1 MDHEN and CDR2 SYDVKM. The CDR3 is made up of 14 amino acids. This chain's CDR3 is CASSPSVNTGELFF. The CDR3, as DNA: TGTGCCAGCAGCCCCTCGGTGAACACCGGGGAGCTGTTTTTT.

The V and J genes are TRBV6-1 and TRBJ1-2; D remains ambiguous. CDR1 and CDR2 (germline): MNHNS, SASEGT. V lost 1 base to trimming and J lost 5 bases, with 5 bases between them. The CDR3 is 12 amino acids. This CDR3 reads CASSEGGYGYTF. The CDR3 region has the DNA TGTGCCAGCAGTGAAGGCGGGTATGGCTACACCTTC.

CDR3 DNA sequence: TGTGCCATCAGTGAGGGGGGAGGGGCATCCGATACGCAGTATTTT. Its protein is CAISEGGGASDTQYF. The rearrangement uses TRBV10-3 and TRBJ2-3; TRBD2 matches at 7 bases. Germline CDR1 is ENHRY and CDR2 is SYGVKD. The V segment lost 2 bases and the J segment 6 bases; nucleotides outside the gene matches: 8. CDR3 length: 15 amino acids.

The chain links TRBV10-2 to TRBJ1-6; D is unclear. Germline-derived CDR1 and CDR2 are WSHSY and SAAADI. Trimming removed 2 bases at V and 9 bases at J, with 11 bases between. The CDR3 has 14 residues. This chain's CDR3 is CASSERVASSPLHF. The DNA for the CDR3 is TGCGCCAGCAGTGAGAGGGTAGCGAGTTCACCCCTCCACTTT.

This chain links TRBV18 with TRBJ2-5; 10 bases are shared with TRBD1. The J segment lost 4 bases and the V segment lost 5 bases, leaving 16 bases of the junction unmatched. The length of the CDR3 is 18 residues. Germline CDR1 KGHSH, CDR2 LQKENI. The CDR3 DNA reads TGTGCCAGCTCAGAAGTTAATCCATGGACAGGGGGTGGAGAGACCCAGTACTTC. Amino acid sequence: CASSEVNPWTGGGETQYF.

The chain joins TRBV7-2 to TRBJ2-2; 8 bases match TRBD2. The CDR3 covers 18 residues. Per the germline V gene, CDR1 is SGHTA and CDR2 is FQGNSA. V shed 5 bases, J shed 2 bases, and the junction held 13 bases outside the gene matches. The CDR3: CASSPVSGGQQNTGELFF. The CDR3 DNA sequence: TGTGCCAGCAGCCCAGTGAGCGGGGGCCAGCAAAACACCGGGGAGCTGTTTTTT.

This chain connects TRBV6-5 to TRBJ2-5, with D tentatively TRBD2 (5 bases). Trimming stripped 6 bases from V and 7 bases from J, with 18 bases between. Germline V lookup: CDR1 MNHEY, CDR2 SVGAGI. The CDR3 is 14 residues long. CDR3 amino acids: CASSQGLSSRTQYF. The CDR3 bases are TGTGCCAGCAGCCAAGGACTCAGTAGTCGGACCCAGTACTTC.

The chain joins TRBV7-9 to TRBJ1-4, with D possibly being TRBD1 (6 bases). CDR3 length equals 13 residues. Trimming removed 5 bases at V and 10 bases at J, with 14 bases between. CDR1 is SEHNR and CDR2 is FQNEAQ in the germline V gene (reference sequence). The CDR3 is CASSPEGVGKLFF. In DNA form, the CDR3 reads TGTGCCAGCAGCCCAGAGGGGGTCGGAAAACTGTTTTTT.

The V call is TRBV12-5, the J call TRBJ1-2; D ambiguous. Looked up from germline, CDR1 is LGHNT and CDR2 is FRNRAP. The length of the CDR3 is 16 residues. The ends were cut back, 0 bases at V and 0 bases at J, with 11 bases in the middle. The CDR3 reads CASGLVRGVSNYGYTF. Here the CDR3 DNA reads TGTGCTAGTGGTTTGGTACGGGGAGTGTCTAACTATGGCTACACCTTC. Combining the CDR3 with reference TRBV12-5 and TRBJ1-2 gives the whole variable domain DARVTQTPRHKVTEMGQEVTMRCQPILGHNTVFWYRQTMMQGLELLAYFRNRAPLDDSGMPKDRFSAEMPDATLATLKIQPSEPRDSAVYFCASGLVRGVSNYGYTFGSGTRLTVV.

The chain has TRBV14 and TRBJ2-2; D is unclear. Germline assignment: CDR1 SGHDN and CDR2 FVKESK. The CDR3 spans 13 residues. V was clipped by 4 bases and J by 6 bases, with 9 bases between them. The DNA of the CDR3 is TGTGCCAGCAGCCTGTGGATGGCCGGGGAGCTGTTTTTT. Translated, it gives CASSLWMAGELFF.

The chain couples TRBV28 to TRBJ2-1; no clear D. This CDR3 has 12 residues. Trimming shortened V by 10 bases and J by 3 bases, and 10 bases separated the two germline ends. Germline V gene lookup returns CDR1 MDHEN and CDR2 SYDVKM. The chain's CDR3 is CATQGDYNEQFF. In DNA form, the CDR3 reads TGTGCCACCCAAGGTGACTACAATGAGCAGTTCTTC.

V is TRBV27 and J is TRBJ2-7; D gene unclear. Germline CDR1 MNHEY, CDR2 SMNVEV (reference sequence). Trimming shortened V by 5 bases and J by 3 bases, and 17 bases separated the two germline ends. The CDR3 extends over 15 amino acids. The chain's CDR3 is CASSVHVFGNYEQYF. CDR3 bases: TGTGCCAGCAGTGTACACGTTTTCGGCAACTACGAGCAGTACTTC.

The chain recombines TRBV27 with TRBJ1-6; 7 nucleotides match TRBD1. V shed 5 bases, J shed 7 bases, and the junction held 11 bases outside the gene matches. The CDR3 extends over 16 amino acids. In germline, CDR1 is MNHEY, CDR2 SMNVEV (reference sequence). CDR3 coding DNA: TGTGCCAGCAGTCGTGCCGAGACAGGGAGGAATTCACCCCTCCACTTT. Its translation: CASSRAETGRNSPLHF.

The sample holds one count of this clone. The V gene is TRBV28, the J gene TRBJ1-5; no definite D call. This CDR3 is 14 amino acids long. The V gene's germline CDR1 is MDHEN and CDR2 SYDVKM. V was cut by 2 bases and J by 6 bases, with 11 bases left in between. In DNA, the CDR3 is TGTGCCAGCAGTTTAAGTTACTGGCGTCAGCCCCAGCATTTT. Protein sequence: CASSLSYWRQPQHF.

The count of this clone is one. The V and J genes are TRBV6-6 and TRBJ2-1; TRBD2 matches 9 bases. The CDR3 spans 14 residues. Losses at the gene ends were 6 bases for V and 8 bases for J; bases not matched to a gene: 8. Per germline, CDR1 MNHNY and CDR2 SVGAGI (reference sequence). The CDR3 here is CASSSASGIYEQFF. The DNA for the CDR3 is TGTGCCAGCAGCTCGGCTAGCGGGATTTATGAGCAGTTCTTC.

This clone was seen a single time. The CDR3 DNA sequence: TGTGCCAGCAGCTTAGCTGTCTCCTCGGGGAGCACCATATATTTT. It yields the protein CASSLAVSSGSTIYF. The chain carries TRBV7-9 and TRBJ1-3; D ambiguous. Germline V lookup: CDR1 SEHNR, CDR2 FQNEAQ (reference sequence). This CDR3 contains 15 residues. Trimming pared 0 bases from V and 9 bases from J, leaving 15 bases between.

The V call is TRBV11-3, the J call TRBJ2-5; 8 bases are shared with TRBD1. The germline V gene encodes CDR1 SGHNT and CDR2 YENEEA. This CDR3 spans 15 amino acids. Trimming at V came to 5 bases and at J to 3 bases, leaving 8 bases not matched to a gene. This CDR3 is CASSAGQVTKETQYF. CDR3 in DNA: TGTGCCAGCAGCGCGGGACAGGTGACGAAAGAGACCCAGTACTTC.

The chain is built from TRBV7-9 and TRBJ2-7; 9 bases are shared with TRBD1. From germline, CDR1 is SEHNR and CDR2 FQNEAQ (reference sequence). V shed 4 bases and J 3 bases; nucleotides not matched to a gene: 7. The CDR3 sequence is 15 residues long. CDR3 nucleotide sequence: TGTGCCAGCAGCTCCATCCTGACAGGGGGCTACGAGCAGTACTTC. The encoded protein is CASSSILTGGYEQYF.

In this sample, this clone is medium-sized. The chain recombines TRBV29-1 with TRBJ2-2; TRBD1 matches 9 bases. This CDR3 is 13 amino acids long. CDR1 and CDR2 (germline): SQVTM, ANQGSEA. Unmatched junction bases numbered 4, after V lost 7 bases and J lost 4 bases. Here the CDR3 DNA reads TGCAGCGCCCCGACAGGGGGCACCGGGGAGCTGTTTTTT. Translation gives CSAPTGGTGELFF.

The V gene is TRBV6-1, the J gene TRBJ1-1, with D perhaps TRBD1 (5 bases). V was trimmed by 2 bases and J by 2 bases, leaving 15 bases between them. The CDR3 runs to 16 residues. Germline lookup yields CDR1 MNHNS and CDR2 SASEGT. The chain's CDR3 is CASSELYGDGNTEAFF. The CDR3, as DNA: TGTGCCAGCAGTGAATTATATGGGGACGGCAACACTGAAGCTTTCTTT.

The rearrangement links TRBV5-1 to TRBJ1-1; no reliable D call. The CDR3 consists of 14 residues. V was shortened by 0 bases and J by 0 bases, with 6 bases between the two germline ends. Germline V lookup: CDR1 SGHRS, CDR2 YFSETQ. Here the CDR3 reads CASSLGSVNTEAFF. For the CDR3, the DNA is TGCGCCAGCAGCTTGGGTTCTGTGAACACTGAAGCTTTCTTT.

The V gene is TRBV5-1, the J gene TRBJ1-2; a weak D match, TRBD1 (6 bases). CDR3 length: 16 residues. CDR1 is SGHRS and CDR2 is YFSETQ in the germline V gene. The germline V and J ends were trimmed by 3 bases and 5 bases, with 20 bases remaining between them. CDR3 sequence: CASSSTITGSEYGYTF. The CDR3 DNA reads TGCGCCAGCAGCTCCACAATAACAGGGTCAGAGTATGGCTACACCTTC.